The sequence of this TCR beta chain was determined in a study of cytomegalovirus exposure and HLA in healthy donors. Looking at the study overall: Among 150 million to 200 million T cells, an earlier analysis found 117 million unique TCR beta sequences. Most genotyped donors, over 70% of some 400, had Caucasian-associated genetic ancestry. Regarding the study as a whole: Reported findings show TCR beta sequences accurately forecast HLA-A and HLA-B alleles in most subjects. In a later analysis, TCR beta V- and J-gene trimming showed a link to a missense DCLRE1C variant.

On this clone: Its antigen is not identified.

This CDR3 comprises 15 residues. V shed 4 bases and J shed 7 bases, with 17 bases lying between them. Germline CDR1 and CDR2: SGHRS and YFSETQ. PCR was performed using 60 Vbeta and 13 Jbeta primers. The protocol was immunoSEQ multiplex PCR, while the TCRdb copy is restricted to in-frame clones and leaves out a portion. The sample lists 150,000 to 200,000 clones; over 60% were seen once. This receptor was obtained from a man younger than 35 in good health and CMV-seronegative. V usage is TRBV5-1 and J usage is TRBJ1-4, with TRBD1 as a possible D gene (6 bases). The sequenced sample was PBMCs. The DNA for the CDR3 is TGCGCCAGCAGCCCTTCAGGGGTATCCGGTGAAAAACTGTTTTTT. Amino acids: CASSPSGVSGEKLFF.